This TCR beta chain was documented in a study of blood T cell repertoires in COVID-19. On the study more broadly: Acute-phase and convalescent COVID-19 samples originated in the United States, Italy and Spain. Nucleic acid was either cDNA or gDNA, and it came from T cells, B-cell-depleted T cells, or PBMCs.

Original data processing: From reference gene primer amplification, estimates of nucleated cell counts were derived. Only in-frame clones appear in the TCRdb table, and some are missing; sequencing was by immunoSEQ multiplex PCR. The V and J calls and clone size were taken over from that table, and D and trimming were inferred from the DNA. The repertoire includes under 200,000 clones, around nine tenths of them detected once, and 1.6% sits in the top ten. CDR1 is MNHNS and CDR2 is SASEGT in the germline V gene. The ends were cut back, 1 base at V and 5 bases at J, with 14 bases in the middle. This CDR3 region has 15 residues.

The chain employs TRBV6-1 and TRBJ1-2; D gene ambiguous. The material sequenced was peripheral blood. The TCR was taken from a man aged 18 to 29 with active or convalescent COVID-19. Written as DNA, the CDR3 is TGTGCCAGCAGTGAAGGCCGTCCTGTACAATATGGCTACACCTTC. It codes for CASSEGRPVQYGYTF.